This TCR beta chain was identified in a study of radiotherapy plus CTLA-4 blockade in lung cancer. Notes on this clone: Its antigen is undetermined.

The study's findings and limits: Peripheral blood showed expansion of tumor-derived TCR clones after radiotherapy and ipilimumab. Best predicting response, reportedly, were early blood T cell clone dynamics, with interferon-beta.

The repertoire was sequenced with immunoSEQ multiplex PCR; TCRdb's copy has only in-frame clones and lacks some. This table holds 65,000 to 90,000 clones, around 87% found once. The sequenced sample was peripheral blood, obtained from a patient treated with radiotherapy plus ipilimumab. The TCR originated in a human donor with non-small cell lung cancer who had stable disease on radiotherapy plus ipilimumab.

The CDR3 here is CASSEEGQGSYEQYF. CDR3 nucleotide sequence: TGTGCCAGCAGTGAGGAGGGACAGGGCTCCTACGAGCAGTACTTC. The gene calls are TRBV6-1 and TRBJ2-7; TRBD1 matches 9 bases. With 3 bases clipped from V and 0 bases from J, the junction kept 3 bases outside the gene matches. The CDR3 runs to 15 residues. Germline CDR1 is MNHNS and CDR2 is SASEGT.